This TCR beta chain was documented in a study of blood T cell repertoires in COVID-19. Method: immunoSEQ multiplex PCR; TCRdb's copy keeps in-frame clones and lacks some. The sample holds 90,000 to 150,000 clones, under 80% seen once. Looked up from germline, CDR1 is SGHNT and CDR2 is YYREEE (reference sequence). This CDR3 has 15 amino acids. Trimming took 0 bases from V and 6 from J; bases not matched to a gene: 6. This TCR was recovered from a man in his forties or fifties with acute or convalescent COVID-19. This chain links TRBV5-4 with TRBJ2-3; 8 nucleotides line up with TRBD1. The specimen was peripheral blood. CDR3 loop: CASSLDAGGLDTQYF. The CDR3 bases are TGTGCCAGCAGCTTGGATGCAGGGGGCTTGGATACGCAGTATTTT.